The 21 T cell receptor beta chains below all came from one sample that was sequenced in a study of regulatory T cells in long-lasting Graves disease. Time point: persistent/refractory GD, antithyroid drugs over 5 years with positive TRAb. TCR sequences were obtained from RNA taken from PBMCs. The authors built TCR beta libraries using iRepertoire HTBI primers and Arm-PCR of CDR3 regions. TCRdb independently ran MiXCR on the multiplex PCR reads; one entry per CDR3 protein. The table has approximately 690,000 distinct CDR3 sequences, 30% seen once; the top ten hold roughly 41%. The input for sequencing was peripheral blood mononuclear cells (PBMCs), taken when the disease was refractory, from a patient treated with antithyroid drugs. The receptor source for this set is a female donor with Graves disease.

J is TRBJ2-2 and V is TRBV7-3; 11 bases align to TRBD2. Germline V gives CDR1 SGHTA, CDR2 FQGTGA. V lost 0 bases to trimming and J lost 4 bases; unmatched junction nucleotides: 1. This CDR3 spans 16 amino acids. CDR3 DNA: TGTGCCAGCAGCTTAACTAGCGGGAGGGTCACCGGGGAGCTGTTTTTT. The encoded protein is CASSLTSGRVTGELFF.

This clonotype was observed a few times. This rearrangement joins TRBV6-1 to TRBJ1-1; no clear D. Germline V gives CDR1 MNHNS, CDR2 SASEGT. The CDR3 is made up of 17 amino acids. V was trimmed by 7 bases and J by 1 base, leaving 22 bases between them. CDR3 sequence (DNA): TGTGCCAGCACTTTGCGGGTCCTAAGAGGAGGGAACACTGAAGCTTTCTTT. This sequence encodes CASTLRVLRGGNTEAFF.

The J gene is TRBJ1-2, the V gene TRBV6-1; tentative D call: TRBD1 (6 bases). The CDR3 totals 14 residues. Germline V gene data show CDR1 as MNHNS and CDR2 as SASEGT. V lost 6 bases and J lost 4, with 15 bases in between. CDR3 sequence reads: CASRGRGGAYGYTF. Written as DNA, the CDR3 is TGTGCCAGCAGGGGCCGGGGGGGCGCCTATGGCTACACCTTC.

The chain links TRBV9 to TRBJ1-5, with D unresolved. CDR3 length: 13 residues. V shed 1 base and J shed 5 bases, with 7 bases lying between them. CDR1 and CDR2 (germline): SGDLS, YYNGEE. CDR3 DNA sequence: TGTGCCAGCAGCGTAAGGTCGGATCAGCCCCAGCATTTT. It encodes CASSVRSDQPQHF.

This sequence joins TRBV28 and TRBJ2-3; D is undetermined. V gave up 7 bases and J gave up 6 bases, with 23 bases separating them. The V gene's germline CDR1 is MDHEN and CDR2 SYDVKM. The CDR3 loop spans 16 amino acids. CDR3 DNA: TGTGCCAGCACCCCTCGATCGGGCGATTGGAAGGATACGCAGTATTTT. Residues: CASTPRSGDWKDTQYF.

V is TRBV7-9 and J is TRBJ2-7; the D is unclear. Looked up from germline, CDR1 is SEHNR and CDR2 is FQNEAQ (reference sequence). Trimming took off 5 bases at V and 2 bases at J, with 13 bases between the two ends. The CDR3 totals 14 residues. The CDR3 sequence: CASSGTRHPYEQYF. DNA of the CDR3: TGTGCCAGCAGCGGCACCCGACACCCCTACGAGCAGTACTTC.

This sequence joins TRBV9 and TRBJ2-5; no definite D call. V lost 0 bases and J lost 1, with 10 bases in between. Germline-derived CDR1 and CDR2 are SGDLS and YYNGEE. The CDR3 spans 15 residues. CDR3 amino acids: CASSVGAQLQETQYF. CDR3 DNA: TGTGCCAGCAGCGTAGGTGCACAGCTCCAAGAGACCCAGTACTTC.

This clonotype was seen a handful of times. This chain links TRBV27 with TRBJ2-4; D possibly corresponds to TRBD2 (5 bases). The CDR3 is 14 residues long. Trimming removed 5 bases at V and 3 bases at J, with 11 bases between. Germline V CDR1 and CDR2: MNHEY, SMNVEV (reference sequence). The CDR3 nucleotides read TGTGCCAGCAGTGGAGAGGGTAGCAAAAACATTCAGTACTTC. It specifies CASSGEGSKNIQYF.

Ten or more counts support this clonotype. This chain uses TRBV28 with TRBJ1-5; the match to TRBD1 covers 8 bases. The germline gives CDR1 MDHEN, CDR2 SYDVKM. The CDR3 totals 16 residues. V lost 4 bases and J lost 4; bases outside the gene matches: 9. The CDR3: CASSSHRDRLNQPQHF. In nucleotides, the CDR3 is TGTGCCAGCAGTTCCCACCGGGACAGGCTTAATCAGCCCCAGCATTTT.

This clonotype occurred a few times. The rearrangement links TRBV5-4 to TRBJ1-1, with a weak D call TRBD1 (6 bases). With 6 bases removed from V and 1 base from J, the gap between germline ends came to 19 bases. This CDR3 is built from 16 residues. Germline V gene data show CDR1 as SGHNT and CDR2 as YYREEE (reference sequence). The CDR3 reads CASTEGGGARNTEAFF. In DNA, the CDR3 is TGTGCCAGCACGGAGGGCGGGGGCGCAAGGAACACTGAAGCTTTCTTT.

This clonotype was seen a few times. J is TRBJ2-2 and V is TRBV7-2; 8 bases line up with TRBD1. This CDR3 region has 15 residues. V shed 4 bases and J 3 bases; nucleotides not matched to a gene: 4. Germline V gives CDR1 SGHTA, CDR2 FQGNSA. In nucleotides, the CDR3 is TGTGCCAGCAGCTCCCGGACAGGGCACACCGGGGAGCTGTTTTTT. Its translation: CASSSRTGHTGELFF.

CDR3 coding DNA: TGCGCCAGCAGCCAAGAAAGCGGGACAGGGGTCCGCTACGATAATTCACCCCTCCACTTT. Translating it yields CASSQESGTGVRYDNSPLHF. The rearrangement uses TRBV4-1 and TRBJ1-6, with 10 positions matching TRBD1. Germline-derived CDR1 and CDR2 are MGHRA and YSYEKL. J gave up 5 bases and V 0 bases, and 13 bases lay outside the gene matches. There are 20 residues in the CDR3.

The CDR3 is CASNRGTQGIAYGYTF. CDR3 nucleotide sequence: TGTGCCAGTAATAGGGGGACTCAAGGGATTGCCTATGGCTACACCTTC. The V gene is TRBV19, the J gene TRBJ1-2; D may be TRBD1 (6 bases). Trimming cost V 7 bases and J 4 bases, with 22 bases left between them. This CDR3 has 16 amino acids. Germline V CDR1 and CDR2: LNHDA, SQIVND (reference sequence).

This chain uses TRBV20-1 with TRBJ2-3; possible D gene TRBD2, 6 bases. The CDR3 has 13 amino acids. Germline V gene lookup returns CDR1 DFQATT and CDR2 SNEGSKA (reference sequence). The V and J ends lost 3 bases and 0 bases respectively, with 7 bases between them. Here the CDR3 reads CSASGTSTDTQYF. The CDR3 DNA sequence: TGCAGTGCTAGCGGGACTAGCACAGATACGCAGTATTTT.

Only a few counts were recorded for this clonotype. At one end, the junction sequence differs from germline, possibly due to a read error. The genes are TRBV5-1 and TRBJ2-7; D gene ambiguous. The germline V gene has CDR1 SGHRS and CDR2 YFSETQ. This CDR3 contains 12 residues. CDR3 sequence: CASSLGVGEKYF. The CDR3 DNA reads as TGCGCCAGCAGCTTGGGAGTCGGCGAGAAGTACTTC. Combining the CDR3 with reference TRBV5-1 and TRBJ2-7 gives the whole variable domain KAGVTQTPRYLIKTRGQQVTLSCSPISGHRSVSWYQQTPGQGLQFLFEYFSETQRNKGNFPGRFSGRQFSNSRSEMNVSTLELGDSALYLCASSLGVGEKYFGPGTRLTVT.

This rearrangement joins TRBV7-9 to TRBJ2-2; D possibly corresponds to TRBD1 (5 bases). V gave up 5 bases and J gave up 7 bases, with 20 bases separating them. Germline values: CDR1 SEHNR, CDR2 FQNEAQ (reference sequence). CDR3 length: 16 residues. The CDR3 sequence: CASSTRPRVGVGELFF. The CDR3 DNA reads as TGTGCCAGCAGCACAAGACCCAGGGTCGGAGTCGGGGAGCTGTTTTTT.

This clonotype was found many times. The rearrangement uses TRBV2 and TRBJ1-2, with a tentative D call TRBD1 (6 bases). The CDR3 is made up of 13 amino acids. The V gene's germline CDR1 is SNHLY and CDR2 FYNNEI. The V end was cut by 6 bases, the J end by 12 bases, with 20 bases between. The CDR3 DNA reads TGTGCCAGCAGCCACGGGACAAGCGTTCGGGACACCTTC. This codes for CASSHGTSVRDTF. Using reference TRBV2 and TRBJ1-2 for the parts outside the CDR3, the full variable domain is EPEVTQTPSHQVTQMGQEVILRCVPISNHLYFYWYRQILGQKVEFLVSFYNNEISEKSEIFDDQFSVERPDGSNFTLKIRSTKLEDSAMYFCASSHGTSVRDTFGSGTRLTVV.

This clonotype has just a few counts. The rearrangement joins TRBV28 to TRBJ1-5; possible D gene TRBD1, 5 bases. Trimming cost V 3 bases and J 4 bases, with 13 bases left between them. Germline V gene lookup returns CDR1 MDHEN and CDR2 SYDVKM. The CDR3 loop spans 15 amino acids. Here the CDR3 reads CASSFGQGWNQPQHF. The CDR3, as DNA: TGTGCCAGCAGTTTTGGGCAGGGATGGAATCAGCCCCAGCATTTT. The full variable domain, with the rest looked up from reference TRBV28 and TRBJ1-5, is DVKVTQSSRYLVKRTGEKVFLECVQDMDHENMFWYRQDPGLGLRLIYFSYDVKMKEKGDIPEGYSVSREKKERFSLILESASTNQTSMYLCASSFGQGWNQPQHFGDGTRLSIL.

The chain has TRBV6-1 and TRBJ2-7, with D possibly being TRBD1 or TRBD2 (5 bases each). V was cut by 7 bases and J by 3 bases, with 10 bases left in between. Germline CDR1 MNHNS, CDR2 SASEGT. This CDR3 has 12 residues. CDR3 nucleotide sequence: TGTGCCAGCACGGGGCTCGGCTACGAGCAGTACTTC. Translated: CASTGLGYEQYF.

This clonotype showed up many times. The chain is built from TRBV20-1 and TRBJ1-1; the D gene is possibly TRBD1 (5 bases). This CDR3 has 12 amino acids. Germline CDR1 is DFQATT and CDR2 is SNEGSKA (reference sequence). Trimming stripped 8 bases from V and 1 base from J, with 11 bases between. The CDR3 sequence is CSRDFQNTEAFF. The CDR3 DNA reads TGCAGTCGGGACTTTCAGAACACTGAAGCTTTCTTT.

This sequence joins TRBV12-3 or TRBV12-4 and TRBJ1-5, with TRBD1 matching 7 bases. The V segment lost 5 bases and the J segment 4 bases; nucleotides outside the gene matches: 8. This CDR3 has 15 amino acids. The CDR3 sequence is CASSPSGQINQPQHF. The CDR3 DNA reads TGTGCCAGCAGTCCCTCGGGACAGATAAATCAGCCCCAGCATTTT.